The rows below give T cell receptor beta chains drawn from one sample of a study of blood T cells in healthy people across ages. TCRdb recomputed calls from the 5' RACE reads with MiXCR, one row per CDR3 protein. The profile shows 650,000 to 950,000 distinct CDR3 sequences, around 43% of them singletons. Sequenced material: blood. These receptors were collected from a man in his 60s in good health. Both conserved end residues are part of each CDR3. The D gene is left open where the match is weak. Rows may omit the clone size; those that give it use once, few, many or a size class.

d_gene,j_gene,abundance,v_gene,CDR3aa,CDR3nt
NA,TRBJ2-7,few,TRBV29-1,CSVGGLFGSTKHYEQYF,TGCAGCGTTGGCGGTTTGTTTGGCTCGACAAAGCACTACGAGCAGTACTTC
NA,TRBJ2-5,NA,TRBV2,CASLRDIQETQYF,TGTGCCAGCCTCCGGGACATCCAAGAGACCCAGTACTTC
TRBD1,TRBJ1-1,few,TRBV7-2,CASSLATGGMNTEAFF,TGTGCCAGCAGCTTAGCGACAGGGGGAATGAACACTGAAGCTTTCTTT
TRBD1,TRBJ2-1,NA,TRBV10-3,CAISGTGQTTIGQFF,TGTGCCATCAGTGGGACGGGACAGACTACAATAGGGCAGTTCTTC
NA,TRBJ2-1,NA,TRBV5-1,CASSWRGETYNEQFF,TGCGCCAGCAGCTGGAGAGGGGAGACCTACAATGAGCAGTTCTTC
TRBD2,TRBJ2-5,few,TRBV7-2,CASSWTSGGAGETQYF,TGTGCCAGCAGCTGGACTAGCGGGGGGGCAGGAGAGACCCAGTACTTC
TRBD2,TRBJ2-1,NA,TRBV20-1,CSARDRSGRSSYNEQFF,TGCAGTGCTAGAGACCGCAGCGGGAGAAGCTCCTACAATGAGCAGTTCTTC
NA,TRBJ1-2,few,TRBV6-2/TRBV6-3,CASSYRDGNYGYTF,TGTGCCAGCAGTTATCGGGACGGTAACTATGGCTACACCTTC
TRBD1,TRBJ2-2,few,TRBV12-3/TRBV12-4,CASTPGQGLSNTGELFF,TGTGCCAGCACTCCGGGACAGGGACTTTCAAACACCGGGGAGCTGTTTTTT
NA,TRBJ2-3,few,TRBV15,CATSGPEAPDTQYF,TGTGCCACCAGCGGGCCCGAGGCACCAGATACGCAGTATTTT
NA,TRBJ2-5,NA,TRBV7-9,CASSLGAGREARETQYF,TGTGCCAGCAGCTTAGGGGCAGGACGCGAAGCTCGGGAGACCCAGTACTTC
NA,TRBJ2-3,few,TRBV5-1,CASSLGTGSATDTQYF,TGCGCCAGCAGCTTGGGTACAGGGTCGGCGACAGATACGCAGTATTTT
TRBD2,TRBJ2-1,few,TRBV9,CASSVAGLAYNEQFF,TGTGCCAGCAGCGTTGCGGGACTAGCGTACAATGAGCAGTTCTTC
TRBD2,TRBJ2-4,NA,TRBV20-1,CSGGKRGAKNIQYF,TGCAGTGGGGGCAAGCGGGGGGCCAAAAACATTCAGTACTTC
NA,TRBJ2-5,NA,TRBV3-1,CASNIRWTGGQETQYF,TGTGCCAGCAACATAAGGTGGACGGGCGGGCAAGAGACCCAGTACTTC
NA,TRBJ2-1,NA,TRBV12-3/TRBV12-4,CASSLWEYNEQFF,TGTGCCAGCAGCCTCTGGGAGTACAATGAGCAGTTCTTC
NA,TRBJ1-2,few,TRBV11-2,CASSLVSPFSYTF,TGTGCCAGCAGCTTAGTTAGTCCTTTCTCATACACCTTC
NA,TRBJ2-1,NA,TRBV6-6,CASSYGTQSDNEQFF,TGTGCCAGCAGTTACGGGACACAGAGCGACAATGAGCAGTTCTTC
TRBD1,TRBJ1-1,NA,TRBV12-3/TRBV12-4,CASSGQGVMNTEAFF,TGTGCCAGCAGTGGGCAGGGGGTCATGAACACTGAAGCTTTCTTT
NA,TRBJ2-3,few,TRBV29-1,CSVVGGLVDTQYF,TGCAGCGTTGTGGGGGGGCTTGTAGATACGCAGTATTTT
NA,TRBJ2-3,NA,TRBV2,CATEGTSTDTQYF,TGTGCCACCGAGGGGACTAGCACAGATACGCAGTATTTT
NA,TRBJ2-3,NA,TRBV20-1,CSARSGTHGTDTQYF,TGCAGTGCTAGATCCGGGACTCATGGAACAGATACGCAGTATTTT
NA,TRBJ1-2,many,TRBV29-1,CSVVAGYGYTF,TGCAGCGTTGTAGCCGGGTATGGCTACACCTTC
NA,TRBJ2-7,few,TRBV11-3,CASSDRDSGSYEQYF,TGTGCCAGCAGCGACCGGGACAGCGGGTCCTACGAGCAGTACTTC
NA,TRBJ2-3,NA,TRBV7-9,CAVEGLSTDTQYF,TGTGCCGTTGAAGGGCTTAGCACAGATACGCAGTATTTT
NA,TRBJ2-4,NA,TRBV5-6,CASSTSGTRDIQYF,TGTGCCAGCAGCACCTCCGGGACTCGTGACATTCAGTACTTC
NA,TRBJ1-5,NA,TRBV4-1,CASSPSIYKDPSSQHF,TGCGCCAGCAGCCCGTCGATCTACAAGGATCCATCGTCCCAGCATTTT
NA,TRBJ2-1,many,TRBV9,CASSSSPDSYNEQFF,TGTGCCAGCAGCTCTAGCCCGGACTCCTACAATGAGCAGTTCTTC
TRBD1,TRBJ1-2,NA,TRBV18,CASSSEAGGNYGYTF,TGTGCTAGCTCATCCGAGGCAGGGGGCAACTATGGCTACACCTTC
NA,TRBJ1-1,NA,TRBV21-1,CARPGGPNTEAFF,TGTGCCAGACCGGGGGGCCCGAACACTGAAGCTTTCTTT
NA,TRBJ2-7,few,TRBV6-2/TRBV6-3,CASSYPTREQYF,TGTGCCAGCAGTTACCCCACGCGGGAGCAGTACTTC
NA,TRBJ1-1,few,TRBV29-1,CSVEGGTEAFF,TGCAGCGTTGAAGGGGGCACTGAAGCTTTCTTT
NA,TRBJ2-4,few,TRBV3-1,CASSQVLLGEQYF,TGTGCCAGCAGCCAAGTCCTGCTGGGGGAGCAGTACTTC
NA,TRBJ1-1,few,TRBV29-1,CSVERNPSTEAFF,TGCAGCGTTGAGCGAAACCCTAGCACTGAAGCTTTCTTT
NA,TRBJ2-1,NA,TRBV6-5,CASSRGGPYNEQFF,TGTGCCAGTTCCCGAGGAGGCCCCTACAATGAGCAGTTCTTC
NA,TRBJ2-7,few,TRBV19,CASRAPTNYEQYF,TGTGCCAGTCGGGCCCCGACGAACTACGAGCAGTACTTC
TRBD1,TRBJ2-7,NA,TRBV7-9,CASSHSATGDYEQYF,TGTGCCAGCAGCCATAGCGCAACAGGGGACTACGAGCAGTACTTC
NA,TRBJ2-2,NA,TRBV5-5,CASSFGENGELFF,TGTGCCAGCAGCTTTGGGGAAAACGGGGAGCTGTTTTTT
NA,TRBJ1-2,few,TRBV15,CATSRVPDGGYTF,TGTGCCACCAGCAGAGTTCCGGACGGCGGCTACACCTTC
NA,TRBJ1-6,NA,TRBV12-3/TRBV12-4,CASSFTGNNSPLHF,TGTGCCAGCAGTTTTACAGGGAACAATTCACCCCTCCACTTT
NA,TRBJ1-2,few,TRBV12-3/TRBV12-4,CASSLGGSMGGYTF,TGTGCCAGCAGTTTAGGGGGCTCCATGGGTGGCTACACCTTC
NA,TRBJ1-4,once,TRBV30,CAWRSDRDLTNEKLFF,TGTGCCTGGAGGTCGGACAGAGACTTAACTAATGAAAAACTGTTTTTT
TRBD2,TRBJ2-7,few,TRBV6-6,CASSYLAGGKEQYF,TGTGCCAGCAGTTACCTAGCGGGGGGTAAAGAGCAGTACTTC
NA,TRBJ2-3,NA,TRBV20-1,CSARPGSTDTQYF,TGCAGTGCTAGGCCGGGGAGCACAGATACGCAGTATTTT
NA,TRBJ2-2,few,TRBV4-3,CASSQVGLNTGELFF,TGCGCCAGCAGCCAAGTAGGGTTGAACACCGGGGAGCTGTTTTTT
NA,TRBJ2-1,few,TRBV7-9,CASSLFLANGNEQFF,TGTGCCAGCAGCTTATTTTTGGCGAATGGGAATGAGCAGTTCTTC
TRBD1,TRBJ1-4,NA,TRBV20-1,CSAQDRGSEKLFF,TGCAGTGCCCAGGACAGGGGCTCAGAAAAACTGTTTTTT
TRBD1,TRBJ1-2,few,TRBV3-1,CASSRTGMGYTF,TGTGCCAGCAGCCGGACAGGGATGGGCTACACCTTC
NA,TRBJ1-2,NA,TRBV6-6,CASSSSETHLGTGYTF,TGTGCCAGCAGTTCCTCCGAGACTCACCTCGGGACTGGCTACACCTTC
TRBD1,TRBJ1-1,NA,TRBV6-5,CASRGDRGPTEAFF,TGTGCCAGCAGGGGGGACAGGGGGCCCACTGAAGCTTTCTTT
TRBD1,TRBJ1-1,NA,TRBV15,CATRQGVMAEAFF,TGTGCCACCCGACAGGGGGTTATGGCTGAAGCTTTCTTT
NA,TRBJ2-5,once,TRBV20-1,CSARDNRRVSRLYF,TGCAGTGCTAGAGACAACCGGAGGGTCAGCCGTTTGTACTTC
TRBD1,TRBJ2-1,few,TRBV20-1,CSAREGTGRYNEQFF,TGCAGTGCTAGAGAAGGGACAGGTCGGTACAATGAGCAGTTCTTC
NA,TRBJ1-1,NA,TRBV9,CADSVGPGLTEAFF,TGTGCCGACAGCGTGGGTCCAGGGCTCACTGAAGCTTTCTTT
NA,TRBJ1-2,few,TRBV4-3,CASSQDRQYYGYTF,TGCGCCAGCAGCCAAGATAGGCAATACTATGGCTACACCTTC
NA,TRBJ2-7,NA,TRBV7-2,CASSAESAGRSEQYF,TGTGCCAGCAGCGCCGAGTCAGCAGGGCGGAGCGAGCAGTACTTC
NA,TRBJ2-2,few,TRBV7-2,CASSLRGPGATGELFF,TGTGCCAGCAGCTTACGAGGTCCCGGGGCCACCGGGGAGCTGTTTTTT